Included here is one T cell receptor beta chain sequence, with context. Its antigen is currently unknown. The sample originates from a study of post-analysis software for immune sequencing data. As for the study in general: There were relapsing-remitting, secondary progressive and progressive-relapsing multiple sclerosis among the disease courses included.

The ends were cut back, 5 bases at V and 0 bases at J, with 17 bases in the middle. The CDR3 extends over 18 amino acids. Whole-study findings and limits: A few TRBV segments appeared more often in patients than in controls, and TRBV5-6, TRBV5-1 and TRBV20-1 were among these.

Unique molecular identifiers tagged the TCR beta cDNA libraries. Each CDR3 protein is one row after TCRdb ran MiXCR on the PCR reads. The data show under 900,000 distinct CDR3 sequences, about 53% seen once. What was sequenced was blood. The origin of this receptor is a girl between 5 and 17 years old with multiple sclerosis. This chain links TRBV12-3 or TRBV12-4 with TRBJ2-6; D may match TRBD1 or TRBD2 (5 bases each). The CDR3 DNA reads as TGTGCCAGCAGTCCGAACCCGGGACGAGGCTCTGGGGCCAACGTCCTGACTTTC. This translates into CASSPNPGRGSGANVLTF.